The 19 T cell receptor beta chains below come from one sample, sequenced in a study of response to subunit inactivated influenza vaccine. TCRdb redid the calling of the RT-PCR reads with MiXCR, one entry per CDR3 protein. The sample contains about 500,000 distinct CDR3 sequences, about 15% of which appear only once. This material consisted of CD4+ T cells sorted from PBMCs, taken 23 to 25 months after vaccination. The receptor set was obtained from a man aged 50 to 69 who received an inactivated influenza vaccine.

This clonotype appeared a few times. The rearrangement uses TRBV24-1 and TRBJ2-4; D unclear. CDR3 length: 14 residues. V shed 4 bases and J shed 0 bases, with 6 bases lying between them. In germline, CDR1 is KGHDR, CDR2 SFDVKD. CDR3 sequence (DNA): TGTGCCACCAGTGAAAGTGGAGCCAAAAACATTCAGTACTTC. Its protein is CATSESGAKNIQYF.

The chain carries TRBV24-1 and TRBJ2-3, with D possibly being TRBD1 (6 bases). The CDR3 covers 15 residues. V was trimmed by 4 bases and J by 2 bases, leaving 12 bases between them. From germline, CDR1 is KGHDR and CDR2 SFDVKD. CDR3 region: CATSDLGAATDTQYF. The CDR3 DNA reads as TGTGCCACCAGTGACTTGGGGGCCGCCACAGATACGCAGTATTTT.

The sample holds a few counts of this clonotype. This chain links TRBV6-1 with TRBJ2-3; D unresolved. The CDR3 consists of 14 residues. CDR1 and CDR2 from the germline V gene are MNHNS and SASEGT. V shed 6 bases and J shed 5 bases, with 15 bases lying between them. The chain's CDR3 is CASSRSPQGDTQYF. CDR3 bases: TGTGCCAGCAGCCGCTCCCCCCAAGGAGATACGCAGTATTTT.

This clonotype was seen a handful of times. The chain is built from TRBV27 and TRBJ2-3, with D perhaps TRBD1 (6 bases). From germline, CDR1 is MNHEY and CDR2 SMNVEV (reference sequence). Trimming left V 2 bases short and J 3 bases short, with 12 bases between. CDR3 length equals 15 residues. The CDR3 DNA follows: TGTGCCAGCAGTTTAGGACAGCGACATACAGATACGCAGTATTTT. Protein product: CASSLGQRHTDTQYF.

At least ten counts were recorded for this clonotype. This chain connects TRBV10-3 to TRBJ2-7; perhaps D is TRBD1 or TRBD2 (5 bases each). Trimming cost V 4 bases and J 4 bases, with 14 bases left between them. Per the germline V gene, CDR1 is ENHRY and CDR2 is SYGVKD. The CDR3 runs to 14 residues. Written as DNA, the CDR3 is TGTGCCATCAGTGTAGGTCAGGGAGTATACGAGCAGTACTTC. Its protein product is CAISVGQGVYEQYF.

This clonotype was detected a few times. The chain combines TRBV9 with TRBJ2-2; the D gene is possibly TRBD1 (5 bases). Germline lookup yields CDR1 SGDLS and CDR2 YYNGEE. V was shortened by 3 bases and J by 0 bases, with 9 bases between the two germline ends. CDR3 length: 15 amino acids. CDR3 DNA: TGTGCCAGCAGCGGAAGGGGATCGAACACCGGGGAGCTGTTTTTT. Translated, it gives CASSGRGSNTGELFF.

A few counts support this clonotype. This chain uses TRBV19 with TRBJ1-2; D uncertain. V was clipped by 2 bases and J by 4 bases, with 8 bases between them. This CDR3 spans 13 amino acids. Germline-derived CDR1 and CDR2 are LNHDA and SQIVND (reference sequence). The CDR3 protein is CASSIRPGYGYTF. In DNA form, the CDR3 reads TGTGCCAGTAGTATACGGCCGGGCTATGGCTACACCTTC.

The J gene is TRBJ2-1, the V gene TRBV20-1; 7 bases fit TRBD2. V lost 3 bases, J lost 12 bases, and 5 bases stayed unmatched. Per the germline V gene, CDR1 is DFQATT and CDR2 is SNEGSKA (reference sequence). The CDR3 loop spans 11 amino acids. The CDR3 spells CSASGRLWQFF. The CDR3 DNA reads TGCAGTGCTAGCGGGAGGCTGTGGCAGTTCTTC.

This clonotype occurred many times. The V and J genes are TRBV29-1 and TRBJ2-1, with 10 bases aligning to TRBD2. Germline values: CDR1 SQVTM, CDR2 ANQGSEA. The CDR3 consists of 15 residues. With V trimmed by 4 bases and J by 2 bases, 5 bases remained unmatched. CDR3: CSVGGSGRTYNEQFF. In DNA form, the CDR3 reads TGCAGCGTTGGGGGTAGCGGGAGGACCTACAATGAGCAGTTCTTC.

The rearrangement joins TRBV7-2 to TRBJ2-3, with 8 bases lining up with TRBD2. CDR1 is SGHTA and CDR2 is FQGNSA in the germline V gene. The CDR3 is 15 amino acids. J gave up 3 bases and V 1 base, and 3 bases lay outside the gene matches. CDR3 residues: CASSLVASGTDTQYF. The CDR3 DNA is TGTGCCAGCAGCTTAGTGGCTAGCGGGACAGATACGCAGTATTTT.

In its sample, this clonotype was seen a few times. The V gene is TRBV20-1, the J gene TRBJ2-3; 10 bases line up with TRBD2. Trimming cost V 6 bases and J 5 bases; bases outside gene matches: 14. Germline CDR1 DFQATT, CDR2 SNEGSKA (reference sequence). The CDR3 spans 16 residues. The CDR3 reads CSAMRASGSLGDTQYF. CDR3 DNA: TGCAGTGCAATGCGAGCTAGCGGGAGTTTAGGAGATACGCAGTATTTT.

The J gene is TRBJ1-5, the V gene TRBV7-2, with TRBD1 as a possible D gene (5 bases). Germline V gene sequence: CDR1 SGHTA, CDR2 FQGNSA. Trimming left V 3 bases short and J 4 bases short, with 13 bases between. There are 15 residues in the CDR3. The CDR3: CASSFGPGRNQPQHF. In nucleotides, the CDR3 is TGTGCCAGCAGCTTTGGTCCGGGACGAAATCAGCCCCAGCATTTT.

This chain links TRBV9 with TRBJ2-7; 9 bases match TRBD2. CDR1 SGDLS and CDR2 YYNGEE come from the germline V gene. With V trimmed by 3 bases and J by 4 bases, 8 bases remained unmatched. The CDR3 spans 15 residues. Here the CDR3 DNA reads TGTGCCAGCAGCGGACGAGCGGGGGGCGAATACGAGCAGTACTTC. Translation: CASSGRAGGEYEQYF.

This clonotype was observed a handful of times. The chain joins TRBV11-3 to TRBJ2-3; 13 nucleotides agree with TRBD2. From germline, CDR1 is SGHNT and CDR2 YENEEA. J lost 4 bases, V lost 5 bases, and 6 bases had no gene match. This CDR3 is 16 amino acids long. DNA for the CDR3: TGTGCCAGCAGCCAAGGACTAGCGGGAGCAGCAGATACGCAGTATTTT. It specifies CASSQGLAGAADTQYF.

This clonotype was counted only a few times. This chain connects TRBV7-2 to TRBJ2-4; D might be TRBD2 (6 bases). Germline V gene data show CDR1 as SGHTA and CDR2 as FQGNSA. This CDR3 spans 13 amino acids. The V and J ends lost 5 bases and 7 bases respectively, with 12 bases between them. The CDR3 spells CASSRDRGNIQYF. The CDR3 DNA follows: TGTGCCAGCAGCAGGGACCGGGGGAACATTCAGTACTTC.

The table lists this clonotype with many counts. This chain joins TRBV10-3 and TRBJ2-7, with TRBD2 matching 11 bases. The germline gives CDR1 ENHRY, CDR2 SYGVKD. After removal of 4 bases from V and 3 bases from J, the junction contained 5 bases not matched to a gene. The CDR3 is made up of 15 amino acids. CDR3 protein: CAISAPGTSGYEQYF. For the CDR3, the DNA is TGTGCCATCAGTGCCCCCGGGACTAGCGGCTACGAGCAGTACTTC.

This clonotype was picked up a small number of times. The rearrangement joins TRBV6-2 or TRBV6-3 to TRBJ2-1; possible D gene TRBD1, 6 bases. Trimming removed 0 bases from V and 6 bases from J, with 9 bases in between. The V gene's germline CDR1 is MNHEY and CDR2 SVGEGT. The CDR3 runs 14 residues. CDR3 in amino acids: CASSYSDRVNEQFF. CDR3 nucleotide sequence: TGTGCCAGCAGTTACTCGGACAGAGTCAATGAGCAGTTCTTC.

J is TRBJ2-5 and V is TRBV7-2, with 8 nucleotides matching TRBD1. The CDR3 sequence is 12 residues long. Germline assignment: CDR1 SGHTA and CDR2 FQGNSA. V lost 4 bases and J lost 7; bases outside the gene matches: 2. The CDR3 loop reads CASSSDRGTQYF. CDR3 nucleotide sequence: TGTGCCAGCAGCTCAGACAGGGGGACCCAGTACTTC.

This clonotype was picked up a small number of times. The V gene is TRBV11-2, the J gene TRBJ2-7; D not certain. The germline V gene has CDR1 SGHAT and CDR2 FQNNGV. Trimming stripped 5 bases from V and 2 bases from J, with 10 bases between. The CDR3 is 13 residues long. The CDR3 loop is CASSRVGPYEQYF. The CDR3 nucleotides are TGTGCCAGCAGCCGAGTCGGTCCCTACGAGCAGTACTTC.